This T cell receptor delta chain was profiled in a study of gamma-delta T cells after stem cell transplantation. TCRdb re-processed the RT-PCR reads using CATT. The data show a few thousand delta-chain clones, with more than 15% seen just once and around 4.8% held by the top ten. Only a few counts were recorded for this clone. The CDR3 length is 23 residues. The germline CDR1 and CDR2 sequences are TSWWSYY and QGS. V trimming: 0 bases; J trimming: 3 bases; junction bases outside the gene matches: 25. The sequence was obtained from a human donor. It is not recorded whose cells these are; they may come from a transplant donor. The V call is TRDV1, the J call TRDJ1, with 10 positions matching TRDD3. What was sequenced was gamma-delta T cells. CDR3 loop: CALGELKLFPRGIRVSGADKLIF. CDR3 coding DNA: TGTGCTCTTGGGGAACTAAAGCTCTTCCCTCGGGGGATACGCGTATCCGGCGCCGATAAACTCATCTTT.